One and the same sample provided the 2 T cell receptor beta chains below, sequenced in a study of regulatory T cells in long-lasting Graves disease. Regarding time point: newly diagnosed GD, antithyroid drugs for less than 3 months. Isolated PBMC RNA provided the starting material for the TCR library. For TCR beta, libraries came from iRepertoire HTBI primers and Arm-PCR of CDR3 regions. From the multiplex PCR reads, TCRdb called clonotypes with MiXCR, one entry per CDR3 protein. The sample lists some 340,000 distinct CDR3 sequences; approximately 10% were seen once. The same data also contributed to another study, on T cells in Graves' hyperthyroidism and ophthalmopathy.

This specimen was peripheral blood mononuclear cells (PBMCs), taken at new diagnosis, from a patient treated with antithyroid drugs. The receptors were gathered from a woman younger than 30 with Graves disease.

This clonotype has a count of ten or more. The rearrangement links TRBV12-5 to TRBJ1-1; TRBD1 might be the D (5 bases). This CDR3 is 13 amino acids long. Germline lookup yields CDR1 LGHNT and CDR2 FRNRAP. The CDR3 nucleotides are TGTGCCAGCAGGAGAACAGGGAACACTGAAGCTTTCTTT. Its protein product is CASRRTGNTEAFF. Variable domain in full (rest from reference TRBV12-5 and TRBJ1-1): DARVTQTPRHKVTEMGQEVTMRCQPILGHNTVFWYRQTMMQGLELLAYFRNRAPLDDSGMPKDRFSAEMPDATLATLKIQPSEPRDSAVYFCASRRTGNTEAFFGQGTRLTVV.

This clonotype was recorded many times. The genes are TRBV28 and TRBJ2-3; D tentatively fits TRBD1 or TRBD2 (5 bases each). Looked up from germline, CDR1 is MDHEN and CDR2 is SYDVKM. The CDR3 extends over 13 amino acids. Deletions cut 6 bases from V and 2 bases from J, with 9 bases between. CDR3 DNA: TGTGCCAGCAGGCCGGGACCCACAGATACGCAGTATTTT. This translates into CASRPGPTDTQYF.